Here is one T cell receptor beta chain with its context. No antigen is known for it. This sample is drawn from a study of post-analysis software for immune sequencing data. Built from TCR beta cDNA, the libraries had unique molecular identifiers in them. TCRdb fed the PCR reads into MiXCR, producing one record per CDR3 protein. Of approximately 630,000 distinct CDR3 sequences listed, roughly three fifths were seen once; the top ten hold around 11%. This CDR3 is built from 16 residues. CDR1 and CDR2 from the germline V gene are WSHSY and SAAADI. The V end was cut by 4 bases, the J end by 1 base, with 16 bases between. Study-wide points: The study found TRBV5-6, TRBV5-1 and TRBV20-1 among a few TRBV segments more frequent in patients than controls.

The chain uses TRBV10-2 and TRBJ2-5; a possible D gene is TRBD2 (5 bases). The sequenced sample consisted of blood. The source of this sequence is a girl aged 2-10 years with multiple sclerosis. In DNA form, the CDR3 reads TGCGCCAGCAGTGGAGGGCAGGAAAGGGTCCAAGAGACCCAGTACTTC. Its translation: CASSGGQERVQETQYF.